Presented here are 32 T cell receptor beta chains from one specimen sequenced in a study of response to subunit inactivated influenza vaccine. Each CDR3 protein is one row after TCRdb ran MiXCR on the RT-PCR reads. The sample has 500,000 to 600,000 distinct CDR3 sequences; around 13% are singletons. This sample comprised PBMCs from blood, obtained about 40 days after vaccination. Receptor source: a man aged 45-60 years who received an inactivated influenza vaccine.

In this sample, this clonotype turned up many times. CDR3 sequence reads: CSADAGQGLGVLYF. CDR3 bases: TGCAGTGCCGACGCGGGACAGGGACTTGGTGTTCTGTACTTC. The V and J genes are TRBV20-1 and TRBJ2-7; 9 nucleotides agree with TRBD1. This CDR3 spans 14 amino acids. V dropped 6 bases and J dropped 12; count of bases not matched to a gene: 18. Germline lookup yields CDR1 DFQATT and CDR2 SNEGSKA (reference sequence).

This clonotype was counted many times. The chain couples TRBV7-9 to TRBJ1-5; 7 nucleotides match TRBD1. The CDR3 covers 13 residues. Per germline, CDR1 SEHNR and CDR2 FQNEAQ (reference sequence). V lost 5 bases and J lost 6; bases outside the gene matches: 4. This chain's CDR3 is CASSDRVGQPQHF. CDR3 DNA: TGTGCCAGCAGCGACAGGGTCGGTCAGCCCCAGCATTTT.

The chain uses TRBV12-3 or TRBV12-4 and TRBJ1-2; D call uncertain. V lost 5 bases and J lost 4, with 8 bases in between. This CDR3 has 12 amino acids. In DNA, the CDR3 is TGTGCCAGCAGTCCCCCGGGCTATGGCTACACCTTC. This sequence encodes CASSPPGYGYTF.

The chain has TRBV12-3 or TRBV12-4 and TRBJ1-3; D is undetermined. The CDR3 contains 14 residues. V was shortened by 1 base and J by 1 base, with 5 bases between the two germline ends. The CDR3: CASSLGVSGNTIYF. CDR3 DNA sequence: TGTGCCAGCAGTTTAGGGGTATCTGGAAACACCATATATTTT.

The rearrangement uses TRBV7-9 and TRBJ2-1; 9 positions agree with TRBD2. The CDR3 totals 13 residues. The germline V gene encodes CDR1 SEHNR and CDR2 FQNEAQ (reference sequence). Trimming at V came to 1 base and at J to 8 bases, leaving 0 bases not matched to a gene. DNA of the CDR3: TGTGCCAGCAGCTTAGGACTAGCGGATGAGCAGTTCTTC. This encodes CASSLGLADEQFF.

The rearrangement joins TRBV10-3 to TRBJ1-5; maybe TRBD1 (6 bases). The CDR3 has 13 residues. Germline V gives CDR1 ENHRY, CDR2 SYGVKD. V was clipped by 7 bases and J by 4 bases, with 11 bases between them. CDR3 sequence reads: CAINTGPNQPQHF. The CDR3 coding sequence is TGTGCCATCAACACAGGGCCGAATCAGCCCCAGCATTTT.

In nucleotides, the CDR3 is TGTGCCAGCACTCGAGGGACTAGCGGGGGGACTCCCTCCTACAATGAGCAGTTCTTC. This gives the protein CASTRGTSGGTPSYNEQFF. This chain connects TRBV6-1 to TRBJ2-1; 15 nucleotides align to TRBD2. Germline trimming cut 7 bases from V and 0 bases from J; bases unmatched to any gene: 10. This CDR3 is built from 19 residues. Germline CDR1 reads MNHNS; CDR2 reads SASEGT.

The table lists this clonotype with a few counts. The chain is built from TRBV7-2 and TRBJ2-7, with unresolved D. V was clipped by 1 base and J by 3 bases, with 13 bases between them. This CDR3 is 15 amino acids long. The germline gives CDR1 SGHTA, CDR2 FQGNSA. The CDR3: CASSLVGYINYEQYF. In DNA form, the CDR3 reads TGTGCCAGCAGCTTAGTCGGTTACATAAACTACGAGCAGTACTTC.

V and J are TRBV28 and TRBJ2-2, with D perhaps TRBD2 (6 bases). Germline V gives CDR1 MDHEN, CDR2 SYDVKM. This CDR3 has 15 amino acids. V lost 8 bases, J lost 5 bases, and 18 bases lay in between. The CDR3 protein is CASFTIAEGTGELFF. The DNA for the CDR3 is TGTGCCAGCTTTACAATAGCGGAAGGGACCGGGGAGCTGTTTTTT.

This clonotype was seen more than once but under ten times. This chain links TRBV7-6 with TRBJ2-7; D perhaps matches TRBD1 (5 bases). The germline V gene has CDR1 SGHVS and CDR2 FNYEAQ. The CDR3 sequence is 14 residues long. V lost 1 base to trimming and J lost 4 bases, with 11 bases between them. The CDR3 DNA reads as TGTGCCAGCAGCTTAGATGGGGCGGCTTACGAGCAGTACTTC. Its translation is CASSLDGAAYEQYF.

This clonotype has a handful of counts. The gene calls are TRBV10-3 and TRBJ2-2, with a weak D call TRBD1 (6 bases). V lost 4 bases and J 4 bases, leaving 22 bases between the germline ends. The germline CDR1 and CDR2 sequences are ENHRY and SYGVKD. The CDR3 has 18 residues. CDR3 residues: CAISGRGNAGTPTGELFF. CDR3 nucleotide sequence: TGTGCCATCAGTGGACGAGGAAATGCCGGGACACCCACCGGGGAGCTGTTTTTT.

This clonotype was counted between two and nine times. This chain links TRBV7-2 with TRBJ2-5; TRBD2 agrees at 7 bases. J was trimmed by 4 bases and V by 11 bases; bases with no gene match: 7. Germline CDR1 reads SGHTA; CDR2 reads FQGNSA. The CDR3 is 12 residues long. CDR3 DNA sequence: TGTGCCGCAGCGGGGAGAGGAGAGACCCAGTACTTC. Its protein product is CAAAGRGETQYF. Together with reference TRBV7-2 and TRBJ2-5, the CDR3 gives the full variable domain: GAGVSQSPSNKVTEKGKDVELRCDPISGHTALYWYRQSLGQGLEFLIYFQGNSAPDKSGLPSDRFSAERTGGSVSTLTIQRTQQEDSAVYLCAAAGRGETQYFGPGTRLLVL.

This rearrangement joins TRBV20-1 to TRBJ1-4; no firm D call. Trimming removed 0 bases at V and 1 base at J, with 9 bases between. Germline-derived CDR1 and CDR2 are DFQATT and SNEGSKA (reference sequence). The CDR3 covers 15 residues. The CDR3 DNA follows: TGCAGTGCTAGAGATCTAAAGGGAACTAATGAAAAACTGTTTTTT. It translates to CSARDLKGTNEKLFF.

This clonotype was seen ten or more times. The CDR3 here is CSVGLQGHNEKLFF. Here the CDR3 DNA reads TGCAGCGTTGGTTTACAGGGGCATAATGAAAAACTGTTTTTT. The rearrangement uses TRBV29-1 and TRBJ1-4, with 7 bases that match TRBD1. The CDR3 consists of 14 residues. Germline-derived CDR1 and CDR2 are SQVTM and ANQGSEA. V lost 4 bases, J lost 4 bases, and 6 bases stayed unmatched.

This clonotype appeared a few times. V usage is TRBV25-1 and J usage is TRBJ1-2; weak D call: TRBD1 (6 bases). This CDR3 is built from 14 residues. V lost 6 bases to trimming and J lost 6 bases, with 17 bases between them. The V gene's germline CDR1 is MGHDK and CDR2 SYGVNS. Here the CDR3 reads CASSLTGTTDGYTF. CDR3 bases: TGTGCCAGCAGCCTGACCGGGACAACGGATGGCTACACCTTC.

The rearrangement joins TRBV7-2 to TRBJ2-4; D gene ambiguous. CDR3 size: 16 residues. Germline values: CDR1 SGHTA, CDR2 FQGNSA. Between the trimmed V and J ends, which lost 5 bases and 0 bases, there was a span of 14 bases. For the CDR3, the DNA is TGTGCCAGCAGCGCGCCCTTCCGTCAAGCCAAAAACATTCAGTACTTC. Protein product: CASSAPFRQAKNIQYF.

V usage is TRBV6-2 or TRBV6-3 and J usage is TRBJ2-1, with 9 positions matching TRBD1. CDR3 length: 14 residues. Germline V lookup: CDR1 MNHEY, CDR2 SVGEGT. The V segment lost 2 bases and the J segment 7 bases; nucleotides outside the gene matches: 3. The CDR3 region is CASSYLDRGNEQFF. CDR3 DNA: TGTGCCAGCAGTTACCTGGACAGGGGAAATGAGCAGTTCTTC.

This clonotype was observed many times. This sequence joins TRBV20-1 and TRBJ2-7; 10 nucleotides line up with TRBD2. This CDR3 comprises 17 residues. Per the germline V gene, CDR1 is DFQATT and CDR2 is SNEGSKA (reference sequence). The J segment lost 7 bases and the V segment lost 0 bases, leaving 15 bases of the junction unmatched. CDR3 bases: TGCAGTGCTAGAGATTTTCGCGTGGGGCTAGCGGGAGTTGAGCAGTACTTC. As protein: CSARDFRVGLAGVEQYF.

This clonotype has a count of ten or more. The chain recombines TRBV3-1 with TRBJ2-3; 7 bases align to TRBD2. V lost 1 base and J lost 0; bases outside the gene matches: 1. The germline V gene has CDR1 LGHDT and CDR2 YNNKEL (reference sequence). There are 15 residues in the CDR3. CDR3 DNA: TGTGCCAGCAGCCAAGCGGGAGGAAGCACAGATACGCAGTATTTT. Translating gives CASSQAGGSTDTQYF.

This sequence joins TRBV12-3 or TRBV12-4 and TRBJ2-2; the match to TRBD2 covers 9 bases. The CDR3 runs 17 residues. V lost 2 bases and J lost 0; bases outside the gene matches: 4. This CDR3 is CASSLWLAGPNTGELFF. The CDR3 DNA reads TGTGCCAGCAGTTTATGGCTAGCGGGACCGAACACCGGGGAGCTGTTTTTT.

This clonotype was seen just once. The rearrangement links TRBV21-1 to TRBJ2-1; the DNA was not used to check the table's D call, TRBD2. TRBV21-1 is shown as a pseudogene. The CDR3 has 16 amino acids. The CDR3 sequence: CASSLCGTSGFNEQFF. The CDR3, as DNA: TGTGCCAGCAGCTTATGCGGGACTAGCGGGTTTAATGAGCAGTTCTTC.

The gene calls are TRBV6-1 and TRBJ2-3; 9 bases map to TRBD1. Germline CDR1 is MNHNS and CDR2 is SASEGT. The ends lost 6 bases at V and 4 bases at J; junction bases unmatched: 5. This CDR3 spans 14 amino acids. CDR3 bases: TGTGCCAGCAGACTGGGACAGGGCGCAGATACGCAGTATTTT. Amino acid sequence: CASRLGQGADTQYF.

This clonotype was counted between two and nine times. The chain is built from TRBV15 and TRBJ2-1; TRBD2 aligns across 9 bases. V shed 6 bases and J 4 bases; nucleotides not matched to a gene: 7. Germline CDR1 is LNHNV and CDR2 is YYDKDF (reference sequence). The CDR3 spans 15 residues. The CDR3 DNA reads TGTGCCACCAGACCCGCGGGGGGGGCTTACAATGAGCAGTTCTTC. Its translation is CATRPAGGAYNEQFF.

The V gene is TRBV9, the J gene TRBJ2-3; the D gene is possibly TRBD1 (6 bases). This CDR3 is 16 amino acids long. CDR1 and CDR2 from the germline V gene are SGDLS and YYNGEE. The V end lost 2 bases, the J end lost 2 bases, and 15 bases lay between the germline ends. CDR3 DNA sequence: TGTGCCAGCAGCGTCCATGTAGGACAGACCACAGATACGCAGTATTTT. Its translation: CASSVHVGQTTDTQYF.

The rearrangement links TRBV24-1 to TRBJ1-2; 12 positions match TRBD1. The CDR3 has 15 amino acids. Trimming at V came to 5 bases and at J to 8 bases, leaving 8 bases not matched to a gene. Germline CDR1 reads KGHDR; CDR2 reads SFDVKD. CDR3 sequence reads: CATSAPGQGAAGYTF. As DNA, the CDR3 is TGTGCCACCAGTGCTCCGGGACAGGGGGCTGCAGGCTACACCTTC.

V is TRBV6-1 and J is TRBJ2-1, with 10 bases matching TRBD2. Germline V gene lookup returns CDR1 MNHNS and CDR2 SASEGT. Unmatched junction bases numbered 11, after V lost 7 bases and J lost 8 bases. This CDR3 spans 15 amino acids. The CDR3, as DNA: TGTGCCAGCACCTACAGCGAGCGGGGGGGCTATGAGCAGTTCTTC. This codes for CASTYSERGGYEQFF.

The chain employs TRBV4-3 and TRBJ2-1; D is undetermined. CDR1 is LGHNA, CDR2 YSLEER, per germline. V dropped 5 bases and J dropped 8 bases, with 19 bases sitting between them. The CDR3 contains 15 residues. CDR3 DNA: TGCGCCAGCAGCTCATTGGGCATTGGGAAGGATGAGCAGTTCTTC. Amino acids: CASSSLGIGKDEQFF.

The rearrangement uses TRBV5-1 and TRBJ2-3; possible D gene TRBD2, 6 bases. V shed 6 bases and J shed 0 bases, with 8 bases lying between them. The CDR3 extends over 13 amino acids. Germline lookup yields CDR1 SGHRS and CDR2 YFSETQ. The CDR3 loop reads CASMAGSTDTQYF. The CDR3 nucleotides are TGCGCCAGCATGGCGGGGAGCACAGATACGCAGTATTTT.

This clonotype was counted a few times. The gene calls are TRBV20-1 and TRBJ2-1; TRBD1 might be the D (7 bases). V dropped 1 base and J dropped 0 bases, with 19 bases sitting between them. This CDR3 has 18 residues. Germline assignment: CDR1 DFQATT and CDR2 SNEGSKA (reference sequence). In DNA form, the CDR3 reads TGCAGTGCTAGAGGCCTGGCAGGGGGGATTAGCTCCTACAATGAGCAGTTCTTC. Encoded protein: CSARGLAGGISSYNEQFF.

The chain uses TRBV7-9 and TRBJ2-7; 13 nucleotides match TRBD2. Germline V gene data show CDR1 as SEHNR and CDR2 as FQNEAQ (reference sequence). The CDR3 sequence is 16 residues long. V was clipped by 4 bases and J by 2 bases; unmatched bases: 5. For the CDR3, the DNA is TGTGCCAGCAGCTCCGGGACTAGCGGGAATCCCTACGAGCAGTACTTC. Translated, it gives CASSSGTSGNPYEQYF.

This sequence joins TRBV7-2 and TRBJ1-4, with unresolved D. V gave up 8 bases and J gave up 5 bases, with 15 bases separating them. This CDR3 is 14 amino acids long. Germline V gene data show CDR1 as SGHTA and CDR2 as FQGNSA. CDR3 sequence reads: CASGTQRGNEKLFF. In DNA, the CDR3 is TGTGCCAGCGGTACCCAACGAGGCAATGAAAAACTGTTTTTT. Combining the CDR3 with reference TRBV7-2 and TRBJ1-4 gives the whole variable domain GAGVSQSPSNKVTEKGKDVELRCDPISGHTALYWYRQSLGQGLEFLIYFQGNSAPDKSGLPSDRFSAERTGGSVSTLTIQRTQQEDSAVYLCASGTQRGNEKLFFGSGTQLSVL.

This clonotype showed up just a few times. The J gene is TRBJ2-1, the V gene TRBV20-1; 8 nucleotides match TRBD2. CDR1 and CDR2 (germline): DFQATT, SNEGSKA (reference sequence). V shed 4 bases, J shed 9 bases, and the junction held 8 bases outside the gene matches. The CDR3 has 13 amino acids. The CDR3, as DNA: TGCAGTGCTAACACGGGACTAGTTGCTGAGCAGTTCTTC. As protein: CSANTGLVAEQFF.